A selection of T cell receptor beta chains follows, all from one sample in a study of identical twins. A single record per CDR3 protein comes from TCRdb applying MiXCR to the 5' RACE reads. The sample contains fewer than 250,000 distinct CDR3 sequences, 7% to 8.5% of which appear only once. Separately, the same data were catalogued under a study of yellow fever vaccine responses in identical twins.

The sample comprised CD8+ T cells sorted from blood. These receptors were obtained from a woman between 18 and 29 years old in good health. The CDR3 runs from the conserved cysteine through the conserved F or W. D genes are given only for firm matches. The size field is filled for only some rows; it gives once, few, many or a size class.

D	V	J	size	CDR3	DNA
TRBD2	TRBV20-1	TRBJ2-3	few	CSAPRLAGRTDTQYF	TGCAGTGCTCCTAGACTAGCGGGCCGCACAGATACGCAGTATTTT
.	TRBV12-3/TRBV12-4	TRBJ2-7	few	CASSQEGFEQYF	TGTGCCAGCAGCCAGGAGGGGTTCGAGCAGTACTTC
.	TRBV27	TRBJ2-1	.	CASSIYSGSSYNEQFF	TGTGCCAGCAGTATCTACTCCGGGAGCTCCTACAATGAGCAGTTCTTC
.	TRBV29-1	TRBJ2-7	few	CSVEYRQGASYEQYF	TGCAGCGTTGAGTATCGGCAGGGCGCATCCTACGAGCAGTACTTC
TRBD2	TRBV7-8	TRBJ2-1	many	CASSLGREIIRDEQFF	TGTGCCAGCAGCTTAGGGCGGGAGATTATAAGGGATGAGCAGTTCTTC
.	TRBV20-1	TRBJ2-2	many	CSAAQSNTGELFF	TGCAGTGCCGCCCAGTCCAACACCGGGGAGCTGTTTTTT
TRBD2	TRBV29-1	TRBJ2-1	many	CSGIAGGGNEQFF	TGCAGCGGAATAGCGGGAGGAGGGAATGAGCAGTTCTTC
TRBD2	TRBV6-1	TRBJ2-5	.	CASSEAAGGLETQYF	TGTGCCAGCAGTGAAGCAGCGGGGGGGTTAGAGACCCAGTACTTC
TRBD1	TRBV20-1	TRBJ2-3	.	CSAINYRDRGTDTQYF	TGCAGTGCTATAAATTACCGGGACAGGGGCACAGATACGCAGTATTTT
.	TRBV7-9	TRBJ2-1	many	CASSSSRTSYNEQFF	TGTGCCAGCAGCTCCTCCCGGACTTCCTACAATGAGCAGTTCTTC
.	TRBV27	TRBJ2-1	.	CASSLTSGLNEQFF	TGTGCCAGCAGTCTCACAAGTGGGTTGAATGAGCAGTTCTTC
TRBD1	TRBV5-1	TRBJ1-1	.	CASSATGAWTEAFF	TGCGCCAGCAGCGCTACAGGGGCGTGGACTGAAGCTTTCTTT
.	TRBV28	TRBJ1-5	many	CASSFGRNQPQHF	TGTGCCAGCAGTTTTGGTAGGAACCAGCCCCAGCATTTT
TRBD2	TRBV20-1	TRBJ2-5	.	CSARVLGESGGAGETQYF	TGCAGTGCTAGAGTACTCGGGGAGAGCGGGGGGGCCGGAGAGACCCAGTACTTC
.	TRBV15	TRBJ2-7	many	CATSRGGQLYEQYF	TGTGCCACCAGCAGAGGTGGACAGCTCTACGAGCAGTACTTC
.	TRBV9	TRBJ2-1	many	CASEYGGEQFF	TGTGCCAGCGAATACGGGGGCGAGCAGTTCTTC
TRBD2	TRBV5-1	TRBJ2-3	.	CASSESGNTDTQYF	TGCGCCAGCAGTGAGAGCGGGAACACAGATACGCAGTATTTT
.	TRBV6-1	TRBJ2-1	few	CASSRNGVYNEQFF	TGTGCCAGCAGTCGGAACGGAGTCTACAATGAGCAGTTCTTC
.	TRBV29-1	TRBJ2-1	many	CSAQGGADEQFF	TGCAGCGCCCAGGGGGGTGCGGATGAGCAGTTCTTC
TRBD2	TRBV12-3/TRBV12-4	TRBJ2-2	.	CASSLDWATSGKTGELFF	TGTGCCAGCAGTTTAGATTGGGCAACTAGCGGAAAAACCGGGGAGCTGTTTTTT
TRBD1	TRBV28	TRBJ2-7	many	CASSSPASEPGQRHEQYF	TGTGCCAGCAGTAGCCCAGCCAGCGAACCGGGACAGCGTCACGAGCAGTACTTC
TRBD1	TRBV9	TRBJ1-2	many	CASSTGQVRGYTF	TGTGCCAGCAGCACCGGACAGGTTCGTGGCTACACCTTC
TRBD1	TRBV7-9	TRBJ1-2	few	CASSSGTGGVGGYTF	TGTGCCAGCAGTTCAGGCACAGGGGGGGTTGGAGGCTACACCTTC
.	TRBV24-1	TRBJ2-2	many	CATSYTGDTGELFF	TGTGCCACCAGCTACACGGGGGACACCGGGGAGCTGTTTTTT
.	TRBV11-2	TRBJ2-1	few	CASSLDSRGRVHNEQFF	TGTGCCAGCAGCTTAGACTCCAGGGGTCGAGTCCACAATGAGCAGTTCTTC
TRBD2	TRBV7-9	TRBJ2-1	.	CASSPPPASGNEQFF	TGTGCCAGCAGCCCTCCCCCGGCTAGCGGGAATGAGCAGTTCTTC
.	TRBV15	TRBJ2-2	few	CATSSHSVFVADTGELFF	TGTGCCACCAGCTCCCACTCGGTTTTTGTCGCTGACACCGGGGAGCTGTTTTTT
.	TRBV12-3/TRBV12-4	TRBJ2-3	many	CASTGYRTDTQYF	TGTGCCAGTACAGGATACCGAACAGATACGCAGTATTTT
.	TRBV9	TRBJ2-5	.	CASSVGQGRETQYF	TGTGCCAGCAGCGTAGGGCAGGGGCGGGAGACCCAGTACTTC
.	TRBV15	TRBJ2-3	.	CATSIPGRDSTDTQYF	TGTGCCACCAGCATCCCGGGAAGGGATAGCACAGATACGCAGTATTTT
.	TRBV4-1	TRBJ2-1	many	CASSQDPQSSYNEQFF	TGCGCCAGCAGCCAAGATCCCCAGAGCTCCTACAATGAGCAGTTCTTC
.	TRBV7-9	TRBJ2-7	.	CASSLQTGPPLYEQYF	TGTGCCAGCAGCTTACAGACGGGACCTCCCCTCTACGAGCAGTACTTC
.	TRBV4-1	TRBJ2-7	few	CASSQEGSRYGEQYF	TGCGCCAGCAGCCAAGAGGGGTCCCGTTATGGGGAGCAGTACTTC
TRBD1	TRBV5-1	TRBJ1-1	few	CASSLEGTVAQVVNTEAFF	TGCGCCAGCAGCTTGGAGGGGACAGTAGCCCAAGTAGTGAACACTGAAGCTTTCTTT
.	TRBV7-9	TRBJ1-1	many	CASSETGANTEAFF	TGTGCCAGCAGCGAGACAGGTGCGAACACTGAAGCTTTCTTT
.	TRBV19	TRBJ2-7	.	CASSIRDTSSYEQYF	TGTGCCAGTAGTATAAGGGACACTAGCTCCTACGAGCAGTACTTC
TRBD2	TRBV7-6	TRBJ2-3	.	CASSSSSGGVGDTQYF	TGTGCCAGCAGCTCCTCTAGCGGGGGGGTGGGTGATACGCAGTATTTT
.	TRBV27	TRBJ1-2	few	CASSLSPDYGYTF	TGTGCCAGCAGTTTATCTCCGGACTATGGCTACACCTTC
TRBD1	TRBV27	TRBJ2-2	few	CASSPGQGFGELFF	TGTGCCAGCAGTCCAGGACAGGGATTCGGGGAGCTGTTTTTT
.	TRBV5-6	TRBJ2-2	many	CASSLDGGGRAGELFF	TGTGCCAGCAGCTTGGATGGTGGGGGCCGAGCCGGGGAGCTGTTTTTT
.	TRBV6-1	TRBJ1-5	few	CASSESQNQPQHF	TGTGCCAGCAGTGAGTCCCAGAATCAGCCCCAGCATTTT
TRBD1	TRBV28	TRBJ2-1	.	CASSFGGQGAYNEQFF	TGTGCCAGCAGTTTTGGAGGACAGGGGGCCTACAATGAGCAGTTCTTC